This T cell receptor (beta chain) appears in the sequencing data of a study of human T cells and chemical hapten exposure. Regarding the study as a whole: TCRs at high frequency, those above 1 in 1000, did not change with DPC sensitization.

Treatment here: therapeutic diphenylcyclopropenone sensitization with weekly scalp DPC. Unfractionated whole blood yielded the extracted total RNA. From germline, CDR1 is MNHNY and CDR2 SVGAGI (reference sequence). The CDR3 has 14 residues. With V trimmed by 2 bases and J by 1 base, 2 bases remained unmatched. Separate cDNA molecules received unique molecular identifiers, which the library attached to them. TCRdb re-called the reads with MiXCR, one entry per CDR3 protein. The data show around 2,300 distinct CDR3 sequences, with approximately 52% seen just once and roughly 9.2% held by the top ten. A word on this clonotype: The target antigen is unknown.

The sequence was collected from an adult with alopecia areata. Some clones in this sample may be carry-over from other donors' samples. This table probably holds off-target reads from a library built for another chain. The sequencing used whole blood, collected before DPC sensitization or 2, 6, or about 24 weeks after (not recorded which). This sequence joins TRBV6-6 and TRBJ2-7; 7 positions agree with TRBD2. The CDR3 sequence is CASSYSGTSYEQYF. The CDR3 coding sequence is TGTGCCAGCAGTTACAGCGGGACTTCCTACGAGCAGTACTTC.